This T cell receptor (beta chain) comes out of a study of PD-1 blockade in classical Hodgkin lymphoma (dated by TCRdb to about 2020). With regard to the full study: Nivolumab dosing was 3 mg/kg intravenously every 2 weeks, continuing until either disease progression or unacceptable toxicity. The study used CyTOF and TCR beta sequencing to define a peripheral blood immune signature of response to PD-1 blockade in classical Hodgkin lymphoma.

Regarding this clone: Which antigen it targets is not known. Per-nucleotide qualities are absent, and no much larger clonotype sits a single base away.

Genomic DNA was extracted with the Qiagen DNeasy kit from unsorted PBMCs and from negatively selected CD4+ and CD8+ fractions. TCR beta CDR3 regions were subjected to amplification by immunoSEQ multiplex PCR with primers that anneal to V and J segments. A synthetic immune receptor repertoire was used to minimize amplification bias, and any remaining bias was removed computationally after sequencing. On the study's bioinformatics: Repertoire diversity was quantified as the Shannon entropy index using custom Python scripts. Unsorted, CD4+ and CD8+ repertoires were analyzed separately, except for combined analyses in which CD4+ and CD8+ sequences were merged in silico. Clonal expansion was defined as at least a 2-fold frequency increase after treatment relative to C1D1, with a pseudocount of 0.5 for undetected baseline clones. Clones with 0 or 1 copy at C1D1 were defined as singleton clones, while clones with 2 or more copies were defined as non-singleton clones. Clones expanded in unsorted samples were assigned a CD4+, CD8+ or unknown annotation through matching of protein sequences in sorted samples from the same patient. Diversity changes from C1D1 to C4D1 were tested in paired samples using Wilcoxon tests. TCRdb mirrors the immuneACCESS table, restricted to in-frame sequences. Some clones are absent from its copies; in checked studies, under half trace to an unresolved V gene, and the reason for the others is unknown. For V, J and clone size, that table is used; D and trimming come from the DNA. Here the sample has fewer than 100,000 clones; approximately 88% occur a single time. Together, the top ten hold around 20% of the sample.

The time point label, read with the paper, signifies: cycle 1 day 1 (C1D1), immediately before nivolumab initiation. Every trial patient had relapsed following autologous stem cell transplantation, and prior brentuximab vedotin exposure was what differed among cohorts A, B and C. A total of under 70 patients with relapsed/refractory classical Hodgkin lymphoma made up the trial cohort, and each patient's best overall response was complete response, partial response or progressive disease. Trial patients were treated with single-agent nivolumab in the multi-cohort phase II CheckMate 205 trial. An independent review committee assessed best overall response by applying the 2007 International Working Group response criteria. Trial PBMCs were obtained immediately prior to nivolumab initiation (C1D1) and on therapy at cycle 2 day 1 and cycle 4 day 1. Peripheral blood was collected in 8 mL Vacutainer Cell Preparation Tubes, from which PBMCs were isolated by centrifugation and then cryopreserved.

What the work shows at the level of the full study, not this receptor alone: Trial patients with a complete response had baseline diversity similar to that of newly diagnosed patients, while partial responders and progressors had significantly lower diversity. Baseline TCR diversity was reported to be lower in newly diagnosed patients than in healthy donors and to be lower still in relapsed/refractory patients. Patients starting nivolumab less than 1 year after ASCT had lower diversity and were excluded from later analyses to avoid confounding by immune reconstitution. A significant rise by C4D1 was seen in CD4+ but not CD8+ TCR diversity (p=0.0027 vs p=0.16), with the rise being most apparent in complete responders (p=0.02). Only a single clinical trial cohort was studied, and what caused the repertoire differences, possibly disease activity or prior therapy, remained undefined.

The CDR3 holds 17 amino acids from the cysteine to the phenylalanine. Only the CDR3 DNA is retained, 51 bases long and in frame from the first base. V is pruned by 3 bases and J by 0 bases, leaving 10 bases of the junction without a gene match. The germline V gene gives CDR1 as MDHEN and CDR2 as SYDVKM. Rearrangement joined TRBV28 to TRBJ1-1; 7 bases in between match TRBD1. The TCR was taken from a human donor with classical Hodgkin lymphoma. The material sequenced was peripheral blood mononuclear cells (PBMCs), taken at baseline. The CDR3 protein is CASSFNLGTVVNTEAFF. The base sequence is TGTGCCAGCAGTTTTAACCTGGGGACAGTAGTGAACACTGAAGCTTTCTTT.